This is a list of T cell receptor beta chains from one sample in a study of shared clonotypes between healthy human individuals. Profiled with immunoSEQ multiplex PCR; TCRdb holds only in-frame clones, not every one. The table includes 2.3 million or so clones, 93% detected once. The source material was naive CD4+ T cells from PBMCs. The origin of the receptors is a man aged 18 to 29 in good health. Some clones in this sample may be carry-over from other donors' samples. Each CDR3 is given with its conserved first and last residue. Fields, in order: J gene, clone size, V gene, D gene, CDR3 DNA, CDR3 protein. The D gene is left open where the match is weak. Expanded clones are given a class, and other clones once, few, many or no size at all.

>TRBJ1-1|.|TRBV28|TRBD1
TGTGCCAGCAGTCTCGGACAGGGGGCCGGGGCTTTCTTT
CASSLGQGAGAFF
>TRBJ1-5|.|TRBV7-2|.
TGTGCCAGCAGCTTAAACCCTCCGAATCAGCCCCAGCATTTT
CASSLNPPNQPQHF
>TRBJ2-7|once|TRBV5-1|.
TGCGCCAGCAGGGATGTCAAAGGGAATTACGAGCAGTACTTC
CASRDVKGNYEQYF
>TRBJ2-7|once|TRBV18|.
TGTGCCAGCTCACCCGCCGGGTTCACCTACGAGCAGTACTTC
CASSPAGFTYEQYF
>TRBJ2-5|.|TRBV11-2|.
TGTGCCAGCAGCTTTGGGGGAGTGGGGGAGACCCAGTACTTC
CASSFGGVGETQYF
>TRBJ1-1|.|TRBV29-1|.
TGCAGCGTTGAAGAGGGGAGGAACACTGAAGCTTTCTTT
CSVEEGRNTEAFF
>TRBJ1-5|.|TRBV18|TRBD1
TGTGCCAGCTCACCAGCCGGACAGGGGGCCGGTGGGGCCCAGCATTTT
CASSPAGQGAGGAQHF
>TRBJ2-3|.|TRBV15|.
TGTGCCACCAGTCGGTGGGCGCAAATCACAGATACGCAGTATTTT
CATSRWAQITDTQYF
>TRBJ2-5|.|TRBV4-1|.
TGCGCCAGCAGCCAAGGAATAGAGACCCAGTACTTC
CASSQGIETQYF
>TRBJ1-5|.|TRBV9|TRBD1
TGTGCCAGCAGCGTGGGACAGGCTCGTCAGCCCCAGCATTTT
CASSVGQARQPQHF
>TRBJ2-1|.|TRBV4-1|.
TGCGCCAGCAGTCGAACGTTCCCCGATGAGCAGTTCTTC
CASSRTFPDEQFF
>TRBJ2-2|.|TRBV5-1|TRBD1
TGCGCCAGCAGCTTAACCGGGACAGGGGCCGGGGAGCTGTTTTTT
CASSLTGTGAGELFF
>TRBJ2-1|.|TRBV4-2|TRBD2
TGTGCCAGCACAATTACTAGCGATAGCTCCTACAATGAGCAGTTCTTC
CASTITSDSSYNEQFF
>TRBJ1-5|.|TRBV28|.
TGTGCCAGCAGTGTCCTCCTTCAGCCCCAGCATTTT
CASSVLLQPQHF
>TRBJ2-7|.|TRBV4-1|.
TGCGCCAGCAGCCAAGATCGAGGGAAGCGGGCCACCTCCTACGAGCAGTACTTC
CASSQDRGKRATSYEQYF
>TRBJ1-1|few|TRBV2|.
TGTGCCAGCGCCAGGCAGGGGTGGAACACTGAAGCTTTCTTT
CASARQGWNTEAFF
>TRBJ1-2|.|TRBV6-5|TRBD1
TGTGCCAGCAGTTACTCCGGACAGGGGGGCTACACCTTC
CASSYSGQGGYTF
>TRBJ1-4|.|TRBV7-9|.
TGTGCCAGCAGCTTTGGCAATGAAAAACTGTTTTTT
CASSFGNEKLFF
>TRBJ2-1|.|TRBV7-9|TRBD2
TGTGCCAGCAGCTTAGGGCGGACTAGCGGCACCAGCTCCTACAATGAGCAGTTCTTC
CASSLGRTSGTSSYNEQFF
>TRBJ2-7|.|TRBV7-8|.
TGTGCCAGCAGCTTCGCCTCGATTACCTTTGAGCAGTACTTC
CASSFASITFEQYF
>TRBJ1-1|.|TRBV5-1|TRBD1
TGCGCCAGCAGAGGGACAGGTCTGCTAGGCACTGAAGCTTTCTTT
CASRGTGLLGTEAFF
>TRBJ2-3|.|TRBV10-2|.
TGCGCCAGCAGTGAGGGCCAGGTCGGTGCAGATACGCAGTATTTT
CASSEGQVGADTQYF
>TRBJ1-2|.|TRBV5-1|.
TGCGCCAGCAGCTTCGGCAGGGAAGGAGCGCGCGGCTACACCTTC
CASSFGREGARGYTF
>TRBJ2-5|.|TRBV7-3|TRBD2
TGTGCCAGCAGCCGGACTAGCGGTGGATTCGAGACCCAGTACTTC
CASSRTSGGFETQYF
>TRBJ2-5|.|TRBV5-1|TRBD1
TGCGCCAGCAGCTGGGGTACAGGGGTAGGAGAGACCCAGTACTTC
CASSWGTGVGETQYF
>TRBJ2-7|once|TRBV6-5|.
TGTGCCAGCAGTTACTCCGGCCAGGGAACCTACGAGCAGTACTTC
CASSYSGQGTYEQYF
>TRBJ1-1|.|TRBV28|.
TGTGCCAGCAGTTTGGAAAGCGTACTGAACACTGAAGCTTTCTTT
CASSLESVLNTEAFF
>TRBJ2-7|.|TRBV19|TRBD2
TGTGCCAGTAGTGAAGTAGCGGGAGTGGCCCCCTACGAGCAGTACTTC
CASSEVAGVAPYEQYF
>TRBJ2-2|.|TRBV5-4|.
TGTGCCAGCAGCTTGGCCAGGGCGGGCACCGGGGAGCTGTTTTTT
CASSLARAGTGELFF
>TRBJ2-3|.|TRBV7-3|.
TGTGCCAGCAGCCCCACCCCCTCGGTCCCTAGCACAGATACGCAGTATTTT
CASSPTPSVPSTDTQYF
>TRBJ2-7|.|TRBV27|.
TGTGCCAGCTGCGGAGGGGGGGAGCAGTACTTC
CASCGGGEQYF
>TRBJ2-1|once|TRBV7-8|TRBD2
TGTGCCAGCAGCATTCCTAGCGGGAGTGGTAATGAGCAGTTCTTC
CASSIPSGSGNEQFF
>TRBJ2-3|.|TRBV2|.
TGTGCCAGCAGTGAAAGACTAGTCACAGATACGCAGTATTTT
CASSERLVTDTQYF
>TRBJ2-7|.|TRBV29-1|TRBD2
TGCAGCGTTGTGAGGACTAGCGGGACCTACGAGCAGTACTTC
CSVVRTSGTYEQYF
>TRBJ2-1|once|TRBV11-3|TRBD2
TGTGCCAGCAGCTTAGGTGGTAGCGGGAATGAGCAGTTCTTC
CASSLGGSGNEQFF
>TRBJ1-3|.|TRBV18|.
TGTGCCAGCTCACCACCTTCCACAGGGAACACCATATATTTT
CASSPPSTGNTIYF
>TRBJ1-1|few|TRBV2|.
TGTGCCAGCAGTCTCATGCTTGGGACTGAAGCTTTCTTT
CASSLMLGTEAFF
>TRBJ2-1|.|TRBV4-2|.
TGTGCCAGCAGCCAAGATTTGCGGGACTCCTACAATGAGCAGTTCTTC
CASSQDLRDSYNEQFF
>TRBJ1-1|.|TRBV27|.
TGTGCCAGCAGTTTAGGAGACACCGTGGGATCGAACACTGAAGCTTTCTTT
CASSLGDTVGSNTEAFF
>TRBJ1-1|.|TRBV28|.
TGTGCCAGCAGTAAGTGGGGGAGGAGGTCTGGGCAGGACACTGAAGCTTTCTTT
CASSKWGRRSGQDTEAFF
>TRBJ2-7|.|TRBV29-1|TRBD2
TGCAGCGTATCGACTAGCGGAACCTACGAGCAGTACTTC
CSVSTSGTYEQYF
>TRBJ2-1|once|TRBV7-6|.
TGTGCCAGCCGTCTTACCTATCGGGAGAGTGGCAATGAGCAGTTCTTC
CASRLTYRESGNEQFF
>TRBJ1-1|.|TRBV5-1|.
TGCGCCAGCAGCTTATCAGGGCCAATGAACACTGAAGCTTTCTTT
CASSLSGPMNTEAFF
>TRBJ1-5|.|TRBV10-2|.
TGCGCCAGCAGTGAACGGCTGAGGGGCAATCAGCCCCAGCATTTT
CASSERLRGNQPQHF
>TRBJ2-7|.|TRBV9|.
TGTGCCAGCAGCGTAGCGAAGGGGCCCTACGAGCAGTACTTC
CASSVAKGPYEQYF
>TRBJ2-2|.|TRBV5-4|TRBD2
TGTGCCAGCAGCGGACTAGCGTCGACCGGGGAGCTGTTTTTT
CASSGLASTGELFF
>TRBJ2-5|.|TRBV9|TRBD2
TGTGCCAGCAGCGGAGCGAGCGGGGGGGTTGAGACCCAGTACTTC
CASSGASGGVETQYF
>TRBJ1-2|.|TRBV6-4|TRBD1
TGTGCCAGCAGTGTCGGACAGGGCTATGGCTACACCTTC
CASSVGQGYGYTF
>TRBJ1-5|.|TRBV27|.
TGTGCCAGCAGTTTATTCTCGGGGAGCTCCAATCAGCCCCAGCATTTT
CASSLFSGSSNQPQHF
>TRBJ1-4|.|TRBV20-1|TRBD1
TGCAGTGTCATTTTGGGGCCGAAACAGGGGTTT
CSVILGPKQGF
>TRBJ2-7|.|TRBV5-1|TRBD2
TGCGCCAGCAGCCCGAGGACTAGCTCCTACGAGCAGTACTTC
CASSPRTSSYEQYF
>TRBJ2-1|.|TRBV2|.
TGTGCCAGCAGGCAATTAGCTGATGAGCAGTTCTTC
CASRQLADEQFF
>TRBJ2-1|.|TRBV15|TRBD2
TGTGCCACCAGCAGCGCTCCGGGACTAGCGGGAGACAATGAGCAGTTCTTC
CATSSAPGLAGDNEQFF
>TRBJ1-3|.|TRBV19|.
TGTGCCAGTAGCAAAAAACATAAGAGCTCTGGAAACACCATATATTTT
CASSKKHKSSGNTIYF
>TRBJ1-2|.|TRBV28|TRBD1
TGTGCCAGGGTGACAGGGAACTATGGCTACACCTTC
CARVTGNYGYTF